The 12 T cell receptor beta chains below all came from one sample that was sequenced in a study of shared clonotypes between healthy human individuals. The repertoire was sequenced with immunoSEQ multiplex PCR; TCRdb's copy has only in-frame clones and lacks some. Of over 400,000 clones in the sample, around 85% were seen once. The material sequenced was PBMCs. Every receptor here comes from a woman in her forties in good health. Some clones in this sample may be carry-over from other donors' samples.

Notes on this clone: The same CDR3 also results from other DNA sequences found in this sample. CDR3 DNA sequence: TGCGCCAGCATCCGGGGGGGTAGCACAGATACGCAGTATTTT. Translating gives CASIRGGSTDTQYF. V is TRBV5-1 and J is TRBJ2-3; 8 bases map to TRBD2. CDR1 and CDR2 from the germline V gene are SGHRS and YFSETQ. Losses at the gene ends were 6 bases for V and 0 bases for J; bases not matched to a gene: 3. The CDR3 spans 14 residues.

J is TRBJ2-1 and V is TRBV14; no reliable D call. With 4 bases removed from V and 9 bases from J, the gap between germline ends came to 13 bases. CDR1 is SGHDN, CDR2 FVKESK, per germline. The CDR3 has 13 residues. In DNA form, the CDR3 reads TGTGCCAGCAGCCCCCGACCGCTGGGTGAGCAGTTCTTC. Translating it yields CASSPRPLGEQFF.

V usage is TRBV9 and J usage is TRBJ2-1; 9 bases agree with TRBD2. The CDR3 length is 17 residues. J lost 0 bases, V lost 0 bases, and 4 bases had no gene match. CDR1 is SGDLS, CDR2 YYNGEE, per germline. CDR3 sequence reads: CASSVDPSGISYNEQFF. In DNA form, the CDR3 reads TGTGCCAGCAGCGTAGACCCTAGCGGGATCTCCTACAATGAGCAGTTCTTC. Full variable domain (rest looked up from reference TRBV9 and TRBJ2-1): DSGVTQTPKHLITATGQRVTLRCSPRSGDLSVYWYQQSLDQGLQFLIQYYNGEERAKGNILERFSAQQFPDLHSELNLSSLELGDSALYFCASSVDPSGISYNEQFFGPGTRLTVL.

To note about this clone: With only one base between it and a far larger clone, this is likely a read error. CDR3 coding DNA: TGTGCCAGCAGTTATTCGCCTAGCGGGAACTACGTGCAGTACTTC. Translated, it gives CASSYSPSGNYVQYF. The genes are TRBV6-5 and TRBJ2-7; TRBD2 matches at 9 bases. The CDR3 extends over 15 amino acids. Germline V gene data show CDR1 as MNHEY and CDR2 as SVGAGI.

This clone has only one observation. This chain connects TRBV7-8 to TRBJ1-4, with 9 bases matching TRBD1. The junction had 4 bases not matched to a gene; V was cut back by 5 bases and J by 6 bases. The CDR3 has 14 amino acids. In germline, CDR1 is SGHVS, CDR2 FQNEAQ. The CDR3 is CASSIRDRDEKLFF. CDR3 DNA sequence: TGTGCCAGCAGCATCCGGGACAGGGATGAAAAACTGTTTTTT.

For this clone: A far larger clone is one nucleotide away, so this likely arose from a read error. Other DNA sequences in the sample encode the same CDR3. The chain carries TRBV28 and TRBJ2-7; TRBD2 matches 14 bases. After removal of 6 bases from V and 1 base from J, the junction contained 8 bases not matched to a gene. CDR3 size: 17 residues. Germline-derived CDR1 and CDR2 are MDHEN and SYDVKM. CDR3 region: CASSFGTSGSFSYEQYF. The CDR3 region has the DNA TGTGCCAGCAGCTTCGGGACTAGCGGGAGTTTTTCCTACGAGCAGTACTTC.

V is TRBV7-2 and J is TRBJ2-3; D is uncertain. The germline V and J ends were trimmed by 1 base and 1 base, with 9 bases remaining between them. Per the germline V gene, CDR1 is SGHTA and CDR2 is FQGNSA. The CDR3 has 15 amino acids. Written as DNA, the CDR3 is TGTGCCAGCAGCTTAGGAGGCTTCGGCACAGATACGCAGTATTTT. Translating it yields CASSLGGFGTDTQYF. The variable domain in full, completed from reference TRBV7-2 and TRBJ2-3, reads GAGVSQSPSNKVTEKGKDVELRCDPISGHTALYWYRQSLGQGLEFLIYFQGNSAPDKSGLPSDRFSAERTGGSVSTLTIQRTQQEDSAVYLCASSLGGFGTDTQYFGPGTRLTVL.

This rearrangement joins TRBV19 to TRBJ2-7; 8 bases map to TRBD1. CDR1 and CDR2 from the germline V gene are LNHDA and SQIVND (reference sequence). The CDR3 length is 17 residues. With V trimmed by 1 base and J by 2 bases, 10 bases remained unmatched. The CDR3 region has the DNA TGTGCCAGTAGTATAGGAATAGGGACGGACAGGGCCTACGAGCAGTACTTC. This codes for CASSIGIGTDRAYEQYF.

This clone was picked up many times. The CDR3 bases are TGTGCCAGCAGATTAGGACGGCAGAACACTGAAGCTTTCTTT. Protein: CASRLGRQNTEAFF. The chain couples TRBV2 to TRBJ1-1; D not certain. The CDR3 is made up of 14 amino acids. V was pared by 6 bases and J by 1 base, with 12 bases between. Germline lookup yields CDR1 SNHLY and CDR2 FYNNEI. The full variable domain, with the rest looked up from reference TRBV2 and TRBJ1-1, is EPEVTQTPSHQVTQMGQEVILRCVPISNHLYFYWYRQILGQKVEFLVSFYNNEISEKSEIFDDQFSVERPDGSNFTLKIRSTKLEDSAMYFCASRLGRQNTEAFFGQGTRLTVV.

The chain joins TRBV28 to TRBJ2-1, with TRBD2 matching over 9 bases. The CDR3 is 15 residues long. Germline V lookup: CDR1 MDHEN, CDR2 SYDVKM. The V segment lost 8 bases and the J segment 5 bases; nucleotides outside the gene matches: 10. The CDR3 is CASSPGLAGDNEQFF. The DNA of the CDR3 is TGTGCCAGCTCACCAGGGTTAGCGGGGGACAATGAGCAGTTCTTC. Together with reference TRBV28 and TRBJ2-1, the CDR3 gives the full variable domain: DVKVTQSSRYLVKRTGEKVFLECVQDMDHENMFWYRQDPGLGLRLIYFSYDVKMKEKGDIPEGYSVSREKKERFSLILESASTNQTSMYLCASSPGLAGDNEQFFGPGTRLTVL.

The chain combines TRBV18 with TRBJ2-5; no definite D call. Germline-derived CDR1 and CDR2 are KGHSH and LQKENI. The CDR3 sequence is 16 residues long. Trimming removed 0 bases from V and 4 bases from J, with 15 bases in between. CDR3 loop: CASSPPEAGDRETQYF. The CDR3 DNA reads as TGTGCCAGCTCACCACCGGAAGCAGGAGATCGAGAGACCCAGTACTTC.

V gene TRBV4-1 combines with J gene TRBJ1-5; D not certain. Germline CDR1 and CDR2: MGHRA and YSYEKL. The CDR3 has 13 amino acids. The ends were cut back, 3 bases at V and 6 bases at J, with 9 bases in the middle. The CDR3 protein is CASSQAGSQPQHF. The CDR3 DNA reads as TGCGCCAGCAGCCAGGCCGGTAGTCAGCCCCAGCATTTT.